The source of this TCR beta chain is a study of T-cell memory formation after mild COVID-19 (dated by TCRdb to the early 2020s). Turning to the overall study: TCR sequence clusters from the two donors were largely donor specific. In a couple of donors, T-cell clones that expanded and contracted after mild COVID-19 were followed by sequencing TCRalpha and TCRbeta repertoires longitudinally. The cohort comprised two young, previously healthy adult volunteers, one female and one male.

The run used an Illumina NovaSeq 6000. TCRalpha and TCRbeta cDNA libraries were built by 5'RACE with constant-segment primers, adding sample barcodes and unique molecular identifiers. Trizol reagent was used to extract RNA from every sample. Libraries were amplified in two PCR steps, with a second sample barcode and Illumina TruSeq adapters added in the second step. Sequencing of libraries was performed on an Illumina NovaSeq with 2 x 150 bp paired-end reads. The published analysis was carried out like this. The reads were demultiplexed and collapsed into UMI-guided consensus sequences using migec v1.2.7. Using mixcr v2.1.11, UMI consensuses were aligned to TRA and TRB V and J templates and then assembled into clonotypes. Clonotypes were classified as expanded or contracted when called significant by both edgeR and NoisET, with noise models trained on biological replicates. edgeR calls used a false discovery rate-adjusted p below 0.01 and a log2 fold-change threshold of 1. As an exploratory analysis of dynamics, PCA with hierarchical clustering was applied to max-normalized trajectories of the 1000 most abundant clonotypes. Each responding clone was given a CD4 or CD8 phenotype based on the CD4+ and CD8+ repertoires, which had been sequenced separately. In-frame beta chains were kept once TCRdb had trimmed the public reads at Q25 with fastp and called clones with MiXCR. Under each unique CDR3 protein, matching rows form one entry showing the most common genes and DNA. These V and J calls rely on TCRdb rather than the paper's analysis. The sample includes fewer than 250,000 distinct CDR3 sequences, with about 27% observed a single time. The top ten clonotypes cover 10% to 12% of the sample.

Including cysteine and phenylalanine, the CDR3 has 15 amino acids. The entry retains the CDR3 DNA only, 45 bases that are in frame from base 1. The germline ends are 11 bases apart after V is trimmed by 2 bases and J by 2 bases. CDR1 and CDR2 are read off the germline V gene as SGHTA and FQGNSA. Ficoll-Paque density gradient centrifugation was the method used to isolate PBMCs. A few counts support this clonotype. Its antigen is not yet known. One base away there is no much larger clone; base qualities are not given. General findings and caveats noted by the study authors: Clones that contracted from day 15 to 85 showed balanced CD4/CD8 phenotypes, whereas a second wave of clones that expanded from day 15 to 37 leaned towards CD4+. The detection of some responding clones in pre-infection memory suggests that pre-existing cross-reactive memory T cells joined the SARS-CoV-2 response. The study covered only two mild cases, and larger cohorts including severe cases with pre-infection samples were considered necessary. Whether the second-wave clones peaking on day 37 were SARS-CoV-2 specific was not confirmed. Contracting CD4+ clones were found mainly in CM and EM memory subsets, while CD8+ clones were enriched in EMRA.

The chain is assembled from TRBV7-2 and TRBJ2-3, with the D gene not clear enough to name. This TCR came from an adult woman who had mild COVID-19 (a few samples of this study predate the infection). The sample titles of this study are shuffled in the database, so cell type and time point are left out; the donor was told from shared clones. Sequenced sample: PBMCs or a T cell subset sorted from them (not recorded which). The sequence in DNA is TGTGCCAGCAGCTTAAGTCGGGCCATCACAGATACGCAGTATTTT. This yields the protein CASSLSRAITDTQYF.